The T cell receptor beta chain described here comes from a study of blood T cell repertoires in COVID-19. In the study overall: Samples came from the United States, Italy and Spain, spanning acute and convalescent COVID-19. The cDNA or gDNA used as material had been derived from T cells, B-cell-depleted T cells, or PBMCs.

CDR3 length: 15 amino acids. J lost 8 bases, V lost 5 bases, and 12 bases had no gene match. Germline values: CDR1 SEHNR, CDR2 FQNEAQ (reference sequence). Original processing methods: Estimates of nucleated cell counts were drawn from the amplification of reference gene primers. Clones were sequenced by immunoSEQ multiplex PCR, and TCRdb holds only the in-frame ones, with some missing. The V and J calls and clone size are taken from that table; D and trimming were inferred from the DNA. The data show about 250,000 clones, around 80% seen once. The origin of this receptor is a man at least 80 years old with acute or convalescent COVID-19. Sequencing used peripheral blood. This sequence joins TRBV7-9 and TRBJ1-2, with TRBD1 identical over 9 bases. CDR3 in DNA: TGTGCCAGCAGCGGACCCACAGGGGGCGCTGGGGGCTACACCTTC. Its protein product is CASSGPTGGAGGYTF.